This T cell receptor beta chain was recovered during a study of CD8+ T cells in alopecia areata. Turning to the study itself: Dosing spanned 6 to 18 months on tofacitinib, then 6 months off drug. Notes on the study in general: Many of the expanded lesional clones endured in scalp and blood while on tofacitinib.

This clone has a handful of counts. Its matching antigen is unknown. Treatment described: oral pan-JAK inhibitor, 5-10 mg twice daily. cDNA reverse transcribed from extracted RNA served as the sequencing template. This table comes from immunoSEQ multiplex PCR, and its TCRdb copy is limited to in-frame clones, with some not included. The sample lists about 200,000 clones; more than 30% were seen once. Sequences were derived from CD4+ T cells sorted from blood, sampled at approximately week 30, from a patient treated with tofacitinib. The TCR was taken from a human donor with alopecia areata.

DNA of the CDR3: TGTGCCAGCAGCTTAACTCAGGGTTCTAACACTGAAGCTTTCTTT. Encoded protein: CASSLTQGSNTEAFF. The chain recombines TRBV7-9 with TRBJ1-1, with D tentatively TRBD1 (5 bases). Germline loops: CDR1 SEHNR, CDR2 FQNEAQ (reference sequence). The CDR3 spans 15 residues. Trimming left V 2 bases short and J 2 bases short, with 12 bases between.